This T cell receptor (beta chain) was recorded in a study of T cell responses to AZD1222 COVID-19 vaccine. In the study overall: Pooled samples include second doses given at about 4 or 12 weeks. Broader study findings: Unmutated variant regions reportedly attract nearly half of all spike-specific TCRs. Donors in the cohort were predominantly white British and more often female, and clonal diversity was possibly underestimated. It was only after the peak T cell response that any repertoires were sampled.

For this clone: Its target is unknown.

The CDR3 has 14 amino acids. Germline assignment: CDR1 SGHAT and CDR2 FQNNGV. V lost 5 bases, J lost 4 bases, and 14 bases lay in between. The assay was immunoSEQ multiplex PCR, and TCRdb's table has in-frame clones only and misses some. The sample consists of around 200,000 clones, roughly 90% of them appearing once. The source material was peripheral blood, sampled on day 0 of AZD1222 vaccination. The rearrangement links TRBV11-2 to TRBJ1-2, with a tentative D call TRBD1 (5 bases). The TCR was taken from an adult in good health. CDR3 nucleotide sequence: TGTGCCAGCAGCGTCACCGGGACCGCCTATGGCTACACCTTC. It codes for CASSVTGTAYGYTF.